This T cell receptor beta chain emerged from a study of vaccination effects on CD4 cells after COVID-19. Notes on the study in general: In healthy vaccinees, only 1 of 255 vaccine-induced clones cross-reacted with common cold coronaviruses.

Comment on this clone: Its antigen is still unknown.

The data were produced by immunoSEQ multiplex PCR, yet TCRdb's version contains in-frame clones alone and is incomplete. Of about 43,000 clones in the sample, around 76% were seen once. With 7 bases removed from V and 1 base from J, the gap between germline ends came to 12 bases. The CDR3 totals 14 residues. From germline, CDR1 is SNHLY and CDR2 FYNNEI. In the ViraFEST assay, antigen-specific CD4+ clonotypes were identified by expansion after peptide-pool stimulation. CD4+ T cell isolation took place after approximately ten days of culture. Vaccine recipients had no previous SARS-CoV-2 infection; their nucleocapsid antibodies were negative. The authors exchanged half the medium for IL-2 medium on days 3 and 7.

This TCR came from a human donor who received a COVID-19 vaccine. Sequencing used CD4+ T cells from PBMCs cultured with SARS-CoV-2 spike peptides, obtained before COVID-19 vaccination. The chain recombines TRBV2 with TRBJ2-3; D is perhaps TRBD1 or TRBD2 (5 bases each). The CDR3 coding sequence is TGTGCCAGCAACCGGGACGGAGGCACAGATACGCAGTATTTT. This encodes CASNRDGGTDTQYF.